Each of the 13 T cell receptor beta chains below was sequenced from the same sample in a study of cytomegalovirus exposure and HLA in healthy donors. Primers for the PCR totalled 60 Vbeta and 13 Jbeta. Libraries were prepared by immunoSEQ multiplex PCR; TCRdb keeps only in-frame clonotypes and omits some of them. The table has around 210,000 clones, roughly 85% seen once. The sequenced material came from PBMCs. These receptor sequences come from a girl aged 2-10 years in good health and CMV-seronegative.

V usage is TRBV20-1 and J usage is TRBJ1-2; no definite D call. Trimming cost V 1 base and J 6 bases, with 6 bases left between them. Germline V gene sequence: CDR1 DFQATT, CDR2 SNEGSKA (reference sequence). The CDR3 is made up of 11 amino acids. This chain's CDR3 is CSARGENGYTF. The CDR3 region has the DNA TGCAGTGCTAGAGGAGAAAATGGCTACACCTTC.

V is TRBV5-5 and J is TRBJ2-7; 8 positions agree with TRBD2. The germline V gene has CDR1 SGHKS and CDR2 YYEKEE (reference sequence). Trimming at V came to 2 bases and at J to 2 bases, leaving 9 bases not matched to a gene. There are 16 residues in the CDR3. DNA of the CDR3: TGTGCCAGCAGCTTTAGGGTCGCGGGGGGACCCTACGAGCAGTACTTC. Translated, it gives CASSFRVAGGPYEQYF.

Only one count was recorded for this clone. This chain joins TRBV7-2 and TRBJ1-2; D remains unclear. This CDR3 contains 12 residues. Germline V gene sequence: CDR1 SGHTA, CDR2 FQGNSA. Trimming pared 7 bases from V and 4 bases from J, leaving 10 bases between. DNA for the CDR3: TGTGCCAGCACCCTTACAGCCTATGGCTACACCTTC. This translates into CASTLTAYGYTF.

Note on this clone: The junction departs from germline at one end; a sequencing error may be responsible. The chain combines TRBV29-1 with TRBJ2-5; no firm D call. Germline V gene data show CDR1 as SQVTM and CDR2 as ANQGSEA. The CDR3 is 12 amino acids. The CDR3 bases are TGCAGCGTTGAGTTCGGCCAAGAGGCCCAGTACTTC. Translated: CSVEFGQEAQYF.

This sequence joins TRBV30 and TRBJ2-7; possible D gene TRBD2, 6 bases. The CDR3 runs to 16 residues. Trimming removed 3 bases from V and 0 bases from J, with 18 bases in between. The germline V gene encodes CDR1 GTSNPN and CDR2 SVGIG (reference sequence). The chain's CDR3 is CAWRRALAGNSYEQYF. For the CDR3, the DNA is TGTGCCTGGAGACGGGCCTTGGCGGGAAACTCCTACGAGCAGTACTTC.

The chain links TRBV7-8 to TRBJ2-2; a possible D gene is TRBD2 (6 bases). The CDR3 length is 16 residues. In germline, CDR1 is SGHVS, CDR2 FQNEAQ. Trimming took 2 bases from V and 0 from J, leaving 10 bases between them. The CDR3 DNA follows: TGTGCCAGCAGCTTACTCCGCGGGGCGAACACCGGGGAGCTGTTTTTT. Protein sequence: CASSLLRGANTGELFF.

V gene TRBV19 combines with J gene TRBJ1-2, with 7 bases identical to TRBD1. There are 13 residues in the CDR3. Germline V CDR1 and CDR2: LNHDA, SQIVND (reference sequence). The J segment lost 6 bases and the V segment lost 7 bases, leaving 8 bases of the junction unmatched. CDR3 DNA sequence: TGTGCCAGTACTTTCACAGGGGTTAATGGCTACACCTTC. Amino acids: CASTFTGVNGYTF. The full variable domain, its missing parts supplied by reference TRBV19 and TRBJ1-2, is DGGITQSPKYLFRKEGQNVTLSCEQNLNHDAMYWYRQDPGQGLRLIYYSQIVNDFQKGDIAEGYSVSREKKESFPLTVTSAQKNPTAFYLCASTFTGVNGYTFGSGTRLTVV.

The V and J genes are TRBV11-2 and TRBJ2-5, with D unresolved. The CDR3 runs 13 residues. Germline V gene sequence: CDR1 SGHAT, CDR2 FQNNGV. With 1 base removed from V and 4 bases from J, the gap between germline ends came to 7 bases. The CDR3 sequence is CASSLGFGETQYF. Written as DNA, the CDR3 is TGTGCCAGCAGCTTAGGTTTCGGAGAGACCCAGTACTTC.

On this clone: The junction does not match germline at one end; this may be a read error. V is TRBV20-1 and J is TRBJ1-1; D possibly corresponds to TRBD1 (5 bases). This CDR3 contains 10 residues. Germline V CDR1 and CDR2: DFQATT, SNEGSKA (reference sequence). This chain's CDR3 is CSARDLRTPF. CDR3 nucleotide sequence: TGCAGTGCTAGAGATTTGCGGACACCCTTT.

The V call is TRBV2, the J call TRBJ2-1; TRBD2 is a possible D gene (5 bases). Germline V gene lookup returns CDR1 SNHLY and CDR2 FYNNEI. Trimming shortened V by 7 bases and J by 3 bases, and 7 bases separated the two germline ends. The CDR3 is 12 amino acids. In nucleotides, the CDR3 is TGTGCCAGCACCGGGGACTACAATGAGCAGTTCTTC. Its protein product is CASTGDYNEQFF.

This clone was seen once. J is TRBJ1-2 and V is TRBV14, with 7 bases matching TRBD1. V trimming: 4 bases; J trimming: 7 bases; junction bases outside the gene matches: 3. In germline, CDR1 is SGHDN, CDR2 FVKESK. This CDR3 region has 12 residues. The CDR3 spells CASSLRGIGYTF. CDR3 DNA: TGTGCCAGCAGCCTCAGGGGGATTGGCTACACCTTC.

The CDR3 is CAISESIGTIYNEQFF. Written as DNA, the CDR3 is TGTGCCATCAGTGAGTCGATCGGGACAATATACAATGAGCAGTTCTTC. The chain uses TRBV10-3 and TRBJ2-1, with a tentative D call TRBD1 (6 bases). The V and J ends lost 0 bases and 4 bases respectively, with 13 bases between them. CDR1 ENHRY and CDR2 SYGVKD come from the germline V gene. CDR3 size: 16 residues.

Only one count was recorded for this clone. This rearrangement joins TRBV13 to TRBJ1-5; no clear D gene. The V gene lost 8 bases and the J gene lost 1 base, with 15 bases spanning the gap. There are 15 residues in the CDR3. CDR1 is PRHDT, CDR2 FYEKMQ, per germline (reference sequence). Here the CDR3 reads CASRISDGSNQPQHF. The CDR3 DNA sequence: TGTGCCAGCCGAATCTCCGACGGGAGCAATCAGCCCCAGCATTTT.